This entry describes one TCR beta chain. Its antigen is not known. This entry belongs to a study of cytomegalovirus exposure and HLA in healthy donors. Whole-study context: Most donors, around 81% of roughly 400 genotyped, fell in the Caucasian-associated ancestry cluster.

Study observations and caveats: Previous analysis showed most TCR beta V segments were productive about 87% or about 30% of the time. Cytomegalovirus association was assigned to around 150 TCR beta chains. In a later analysis, HLA-associated beta chains showed higher expansion and lower generation probabilities than comparable chains.

The PCR used 60 Vbeta and 13 Jbeta primers. Generated by immunoSEQ multiplex PCR, the TCRdb table keeps only in-frame clones and is missing some. Here the sample spans about 150,000 clones, about 75% being singletons. The clonotype was recovered from a male donor in good health and CMV-seronegative. The material sequenced was PBMCs.

The CDR3 is CASSLNRGGQRNEKLFF. The CDR3 coding sequence is TGTGCCAGCAGCTTGAATCGAGGCGGCCAAAGAAATGAAAAACTGTTTTTT. The V gene is TRBV5-4, the J gene TRBJ1-4; unclear D gene. This CDR3 comprises 17 residues. The germline V gene encodes CDR1 SGHNT and CDR2 YYREEE (reference sequence). V was trimmed by 1 base and J by 5 bases, leaving 18 bases between them. Complete variable domain (other parts from reference TRBV5-4 and TRBJ1-4): ETGVTQSPTHLIKTRGQQVTLRCSSQSGHNTVSWYQQALGQGPQFIFQYYREEENGRGNFPPRFSGLQFPNYSSELNVNALELDDSALYLCASSLNRGGQRNEKLFFGSGTQLSVL.